This TCR beta chain was found in a study of tumor and adjacent non-tumor tissue in lung cancer. Notes on the study in general: Tumor tissue had significantly higher TCR diversity than normal lung. Top 100 clones took a larger repertoire share in normal lung.

TCRbeta libraries were built with three rounds of nested PCR, modified from ARM-PCR. TCRdb processed the multiplex PCR reads anew with MiXCR; each CDR3 protein has one entry. The sample records about 98,000 distinct CDR3 sequences, 80% being singletons. Remarks on this clonotype: No antigen is known for it.

Germline V gives CDR1 SQVTM, CDR2 ANQGSEA. The CDR3 sequence is 15 residues long. V dropped 2 bases and J dropped 16; count of bases not matched to a gene: 20. The template was RNA from unsorted bulk tissue. This non-tumor lung sample came from over 3 cm beyond the tumor edge. The material sequenced was distant non-tumor lung tissue. V gene TRBV29-1 combines with J gene TRBJ2-1, with 7 bases that match TRBD2. This TCR derives from a man aged 55 to 70 with small cell lung cancer. CDR3: CSVELAGNPYNGQFF. The CDR3 nucleotides read TGCAGCGTTGAATTAGCGGGCAATCCCTACAATGGCCAATTCTTC.